The clone carrying this TCR beta chain was recorded at least ten times. TCRdb redid the calling of the RT-PCR reads with MiXCR, one entry per CDR3 protein. The data show more than 550,000 distinct CDR3 sequences, with 14% seen just once and 3.6% held by the top ten. The ends were cut back, 6 bases at V and 4 bases at J, with 15 bases in the middle. Per the germline V gene, CDR1 is MNHNS and CDR2 is SASEGT. CDR3 length equals 14 residues. The chain uses TRBV6-1 and TRBJ2-5; D ambiguous. This TCR was sampled from a female donor in good health, serving as a healthy control. Source material: memory CD4+ T cells from blood. This CDR3 reads CASRDPGRRETQYF. CDR3 bases: TGTGCCAGCAGAGACCCCGGGCGGCGAGAGACCCAGTACTTC.